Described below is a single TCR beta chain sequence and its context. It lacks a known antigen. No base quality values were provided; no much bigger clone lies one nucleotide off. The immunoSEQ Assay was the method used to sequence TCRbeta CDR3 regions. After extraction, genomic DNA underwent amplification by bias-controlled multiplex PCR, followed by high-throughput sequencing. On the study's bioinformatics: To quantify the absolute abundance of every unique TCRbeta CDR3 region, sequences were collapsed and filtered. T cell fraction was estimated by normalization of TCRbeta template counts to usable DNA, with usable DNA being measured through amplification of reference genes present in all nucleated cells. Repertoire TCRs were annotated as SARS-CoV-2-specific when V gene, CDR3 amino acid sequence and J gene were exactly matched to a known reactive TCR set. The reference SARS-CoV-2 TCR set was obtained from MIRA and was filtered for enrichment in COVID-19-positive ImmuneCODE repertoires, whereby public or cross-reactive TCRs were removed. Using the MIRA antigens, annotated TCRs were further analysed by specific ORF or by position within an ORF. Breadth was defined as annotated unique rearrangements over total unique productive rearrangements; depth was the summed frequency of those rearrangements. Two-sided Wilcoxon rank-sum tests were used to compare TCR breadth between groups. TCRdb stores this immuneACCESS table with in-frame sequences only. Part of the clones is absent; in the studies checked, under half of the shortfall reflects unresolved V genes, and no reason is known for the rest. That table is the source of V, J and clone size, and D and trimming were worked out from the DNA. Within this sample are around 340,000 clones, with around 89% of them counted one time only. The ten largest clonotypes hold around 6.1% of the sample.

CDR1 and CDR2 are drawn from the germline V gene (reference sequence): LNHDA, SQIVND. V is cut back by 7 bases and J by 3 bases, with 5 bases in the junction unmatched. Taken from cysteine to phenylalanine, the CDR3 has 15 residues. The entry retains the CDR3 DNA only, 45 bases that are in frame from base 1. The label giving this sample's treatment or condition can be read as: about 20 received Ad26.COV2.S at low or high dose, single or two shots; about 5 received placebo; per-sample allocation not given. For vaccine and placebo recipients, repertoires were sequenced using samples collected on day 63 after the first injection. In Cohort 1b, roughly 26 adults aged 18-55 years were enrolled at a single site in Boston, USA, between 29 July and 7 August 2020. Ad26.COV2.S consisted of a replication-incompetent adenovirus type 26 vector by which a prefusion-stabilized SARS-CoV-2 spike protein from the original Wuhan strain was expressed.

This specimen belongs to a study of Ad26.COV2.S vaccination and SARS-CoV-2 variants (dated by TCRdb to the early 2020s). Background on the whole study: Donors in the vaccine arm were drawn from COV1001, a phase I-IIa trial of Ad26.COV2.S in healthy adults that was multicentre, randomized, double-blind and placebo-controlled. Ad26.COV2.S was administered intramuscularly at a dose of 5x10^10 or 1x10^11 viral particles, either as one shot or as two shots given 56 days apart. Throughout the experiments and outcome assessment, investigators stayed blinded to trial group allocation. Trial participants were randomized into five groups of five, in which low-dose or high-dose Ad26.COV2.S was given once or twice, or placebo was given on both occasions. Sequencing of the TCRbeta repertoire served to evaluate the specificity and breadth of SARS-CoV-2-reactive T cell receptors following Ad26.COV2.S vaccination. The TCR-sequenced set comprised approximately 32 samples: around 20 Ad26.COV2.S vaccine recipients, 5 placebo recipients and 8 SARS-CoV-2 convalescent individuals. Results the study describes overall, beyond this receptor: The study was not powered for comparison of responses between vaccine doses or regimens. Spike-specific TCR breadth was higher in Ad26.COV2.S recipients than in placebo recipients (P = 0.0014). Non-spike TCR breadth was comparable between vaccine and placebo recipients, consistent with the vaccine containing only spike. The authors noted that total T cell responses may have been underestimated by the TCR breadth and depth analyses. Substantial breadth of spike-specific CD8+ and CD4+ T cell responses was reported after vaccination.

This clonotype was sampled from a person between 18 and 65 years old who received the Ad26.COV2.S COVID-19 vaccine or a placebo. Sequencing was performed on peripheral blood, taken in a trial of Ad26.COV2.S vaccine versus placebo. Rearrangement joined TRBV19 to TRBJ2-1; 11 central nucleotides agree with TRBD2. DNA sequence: TGTGCCAGTACCCCTGGGACTAGCGGCTACAATGAGCAGTTCTTC. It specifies CASTPGTSGYNEQFF.